The rows below give T cell receptor beta chains drawn from one sample of a study of technical replicates of blood from a few donors. Profiled with immunoSEQ multiplex PCR; TCRdb holds only in-frame clones, not every one. The sample shows approximately 97,000 clones, approximately 96% of them seen only once. The specimen was T cells isolated from PBMCs. These receptors were obtained from a human donor in good health. Both conserved end residues are part of each CDR3. D genes are given only for firm matches. Size tells how often a clone was seen (once, few, many) or the class of an expanded clone, and some rows leave it out.

D gene: .; clone size: .; V gene: TRBV30; J gene: TRBJ1-1; CDR3 length: 13; CDR3 protein: CAWTIAVDTEAFF; CDR3 DNA: TGTGCCTGGACCATAGCGGTGGACACTGAAGCTTTCTTT
D gene: TRBD1; clone size: .; V gene: TRBV5-1; J gene: TRBJ1-2; CDR3 length: 13; CDR3 protein: CASSWGTVYGYTF; CDR3 DNA: TGCGCCAGCAGCTGGGGGACAGTTTATGGCTACACCTTC
D gene: .; clone size: .; V gene: TRBV6-5; J gene: TRBJ2-7; CDR3 length: 14; CDR3 protein: CASSTAGPHYEQYF; CDR3 DNA: TGTGCCAGCAGTACCGCGGGCCCCCACTACGAGCAGTACTTC
D gene: TRBD2; clone size: .; V gene: TRBV9; J gene: TRBJ2-2; CDR3 length: 16; CDR3 protein: CASSEGLAGNTGELFF; CDR3 DNA: TGTGCCAGCAGCGAGGGGCTAGCGGGGAACACCGGGGAGCTGTTTTTT
D gene: .; clone size: .; V gene: TRBV6-1; J gene: TRBJ1-5; CDR3 length: 16; CDR3 protein: CASSVDRTYSNQPQHF; CDR3 DNA: TGTGCCAGCAGTGTCGACAGGACCTATAGCAATCAGCCCCAGCATTTT
D gene: .; clone size: .; V gene: TRBV13; J gene: TRBJ2-1; CDR3 length: 13; CDR3 protein: CASSLTGNGEQFF; CDR3 DNA: TGTGCCAGCAGCTTAACAGGGAATGGCGAGCAGTTCTTC
D gene: .; clone size: .; V gene: TRBV30; J gene: TRBJ1-1; CDR3 length: 13; CDR3 protein: CAWSVNSNTEAFF; CDR3 DNA: TGTGCCTGGAGTGTAAACAGCAACACTGAAGCTTTCTTT
D gene: .; clone size: .; V gene: TRBV5-5; J gene: TRBJ2-7; CDR3 length: 16; CDR3 protein: CASSFSFQGTTYEQYF; CDR3 DNA: TGTGCCAGCAGCTTCAGCTTTCAGGGTACAACCTACGAGCAGTACTTC
D gene: .; clone size: .; V gene: TRBV29-1; J gene: TRBJ2-1; CDR3 length: 14; CDR3 protein: CSVEVPGSLNEQFF; CDR3 DNA: TGCAGCGTTGAAGTACCCGGGAGTCTAAATGAGCAGTTCTTC
D gene: TRBD1; clone size: .; V gene: TRBV2; J gene: TRBJ2-7; CDR3 length: 17; CDR3 protein: CATSRDRDRGLSYEQYF; CDR3 DNA: TGTGCCACGTCCCGGGACAGGGACCGGGGCCTCTCTTACGAGCAGTACTTC
D gene: TRBD2; clone size: .; V gene: TRBV30; J gene: TRBJ2-7; CDR3 length: 14; CDR3 protein: CAWTTGTSGYEQYF; CDR3 DNA: TGTGCCTGGACCACCGGGACTAGCGGCTACGAGCAGTACTTC
D gene: .; clone size: .; V gene: TRBV10-1; J gene: TRBJ2-1; CDR3 length: 17; CDR3 protein: CASSGRTPRVSYNEQFF; CDR3 DNA: TGCGCCAGCAGTGGTCGGACACCTCGTGTCTCCTACAATGAGCAGTTCTTC
D gene: .; clone size: once; V gene: TRBV5-4; J gene: TRBJ2-1; CDR3 length: 14; CDR3 protein: CASRPAGTYNEQFF; CDR3 DNA: TGTGCCAGCAGACCGGCCGGGACTTACAATGAGCAGTTCTTC
D gene: .; clone size: .; V gene: TRBV7-2; J gene: TRBJ1-5; CDR3 length: 16; CDR3 protein: CASSRGGQYSNQPQHF; CDR3 DNA: TGTGCCAGCAGCCGGGGGGGTCAGTATAGCAATCAGCCCCAGCATTTT
D gene: .; clone size: .; V gene: TRBV13; J gene: TRBJ2-3; CDR3 length: 13; CDR3 protein: CASKYRASDTQYF; CDR3 DNA: TGTGCCAGCAAATACAGGGCGTCAGATACGCAGTATTTT
D gene: .; clone size: .; V gene: TRBV6-5; J gene: TRBJ1-4; CDR3 length: 14; CDR3 protein: CASSSSDSPEKLFF; CDR3 DNA: TGTGCCAGCAGTTCCTCGGACAGTCCCGAAAAACTGTTTTTT
D gene: .; clone size: .; V gene: TRBV5-6; J gene: TRBJ2-3; CDR3 length: 14; CDR3 protein: CASSLGASTDTQYF; CDR3 DNA: TGTGCCAGCAGCTTAGGGGCCAGCACAGATACGCAGTATTTT
D gene: TRBD1; clone size: .; V gene: TRBV5-8; J gene: TRBJ2-7; CDR3 length: 14; CDR3 protein: CASSIPGQGAEQYF; CDR3 DNA: TGTGCCAGCAGCATCCCCGGACAGGGAGCCGAGCAGTACTTC
D gene: TRBD2; clone size: .; V gene: TRBV6-5; J gene: TRBJ2-7; CDR3 length: 14; CDR3 protein: CASSYRSGTNEQYF; CDR3 DNA: TGTGCCAGCAGTTACCGGAGCGGGACCAACGAGCAGTACTTC
D gene: TRBD2; clone size: .; V gene: TRBV7-3; J gene: TRBJ2-1; CDR3 length: 15; CDR3 protein: CASSIGLAGYNEQFF; CDR3 DNA: TGTGCCAGCAGCATCGGACTAGCGGGGTACAATGAGCAGTTCTTC
D gene: .; clone size: once; V gene: TRBV7-9; J gene: TRBJ2-1; CDR3 length: 16; CDR3 protein: CASSLGLYIPYNEQFF; CDR3 DNA: TGTGCCAGCAGCTTAGGACTATATATTCCCTACAATGAGCAGTTCTTC